This T cell receptor (beta chain) was retrieved from a study of T cell changes during pregnancy in multiple sclerosis. The data were produced by immunoSEQ multiplex PCR, yet TCRdb's version contains in-frame clones alone and is incomplete. The table lists over 65,000 clones, roughly 90% of them singletons. Trimming took off 3 bases at V and 1 base at J, with 17 bases between the two ends. Germline CDR1 reads GTSNPN; CDR2 reads SVGIG (reference sequence). CDR3 length equals 16 residues. This TCR derives from a female donor with multiple sclerosis, enrolled in a pregnancy study. This sequence joins TRBV30 and TRBJ2-3; weak D call: TRBD2 (6 bases). The sequences come from peripheral blood, collected in the first trimester of pregnancy. The CDR3: CAWRMGTSRGTDTQYF. DNA of the CDR3: TGTGCCTGGAGAATGGGGACTTCGAGAGGCACAGATACGCAGTATTTT.